This note documents a single T cell receptor beta chain sequence. Its antigen is unknown. One base away there is no much larger clone; base qualities are not given. The record originates from a study of blood T cell repertoires in COVID-19 (TCRdb year 2020). Background for the entire study: The collaborator samples originated in the United States, Italy and Spain and spanned the acute and convalescent phases of COVID-19. The prospective study material was composed of cDNA or gDNA derived from T cells, B-cell-depleted T cells, or PBMCs. Subjects who had been exposed to COVID-19, were actively infected with it, or had recovered from it provided the deeply sampled blood TCRbeta repertoires that made up the dataset. A freely available public database, intended as a resource for researchers studying the immune response to SARS-CoV-2, is where the repertoires were released. The samples were drawn from two sources: the first 160 participants of the ongoing ImmuneRACE study, and 1,200 or so subjects contributed by 6 global collaborators. Sample metadata almost always included a de-identified subject ID, COVID-19 status, age in years and sex. Where available, HLA class I and class II types were taken from metadata supplied by the sample provider and were not determined by assay-based typing. What the authors observed across the whole study: The amount of clinical and demographic metadata varied by source and participant and was provided uncurated.

A second Seattle source provided samples from volunteer blood donors who had recovered from COVID-19. The collaborating institutions used their own protocols to collect whole blood in K2EDTA tubes. Collaborator samples were shipped for TCRbeta analysis as frozen whole blood, isolated PBMCs, or DNA extracted from either sample type. Including cysteine and phenylalanine, the CDR3 has 15 amino acids. The read is trimmed to its CDR3 DNA, 45 bases read in frame from base 1. V is clipped by 1 base and J by 3 bases, and the sequence between their germline boundaries is 7 bases long. CDR1 is given as LNHDA and CDR2 as SQIVND, both from the germline V gene (reference sequence). The immunoSEQ Assay, a bias-controlled multiplex PCR, was used to amplify TCRbeta CDR3 regions from genomic DNA. Per the authors' processing: Within the assay, amplification of reference gene primers was used to estimate how many nucleated cells each sample contained. Sequence reads were collapsed and filtered to measure the absolute abundance of every unique TCRbeta CDR3 rearrangement. For each sample, productive Simpson clonality was calculated as the square root of Simpson's diversity index over productive rearrangements. Sourced from immuneACCESS, this table was stored by TCRdb with only in-frame sequences that have V and J called. A share of the clones is absent; for the studies checked, an unresolved V gene accounts for under half, and the remainder has no known explanation. Clone size and V and J calls were adopted from that table, with D and trimming inferred from the DNA. Within this sample are just over 250,000 clones, with about 87% of them counted one time only. About 4% of the sample is taken by the ten largest.

The sequence is built from TRBV19 and TRBJ2-6, with the D gene not clear enough to name. The TCR originated in a man aged 55 to 70 who had recovered from COVID-19. Input material: peripheral blood. CDR3 protein: CASSIAFSGANVLTF. The sequenced DNA: TGTGCCAGTAGTATAGCCTTTAGTGGGGCCAACGTCCTGACTTTC.